Detailed here is one TCR beta chain. What it recognizes is unknown. This record belongs to a study of cytomegalovirus exposure and HLA in healthy donors. Primers included in the PCR were 60 Vbeta and 13 Jbeta primers. The repertoire was sequenced with immunoSEQ multiplex PCR; TCRdb's copy has only in-frame clones and lacks some. This table holds roughly 200,000 clones, roughly 8.7% found once. CDR3 length: 19 residues. V gave up 3 bases and J gave up 0 bases; unmatched junction bases: 10. Germline CDR1 is LNHDA and CDR2 is SQIVND (reference sequence). Whole-study results and caveats: TCR sequences were mostly rare, though some public TCRs occurred in many donors. TCR beta chains numbering some 160 were designated cytomegalovirus-associated.

The TCR was taken from a woman in her twenties or thirties in good health and CMV-seropositive. The specimen was PBMCs. This sequence joins TRBV19 and TRBJ2-6; 8 bases are shared with TRBD1. The DNA for the CDR3 is TGTGCCAGTAGTATGGGGTACGGCAGGGGGCACTCTGGGGCCAACGTCCTGACTTTC. This codes for CASSMGYGRGHSGANVLTF.